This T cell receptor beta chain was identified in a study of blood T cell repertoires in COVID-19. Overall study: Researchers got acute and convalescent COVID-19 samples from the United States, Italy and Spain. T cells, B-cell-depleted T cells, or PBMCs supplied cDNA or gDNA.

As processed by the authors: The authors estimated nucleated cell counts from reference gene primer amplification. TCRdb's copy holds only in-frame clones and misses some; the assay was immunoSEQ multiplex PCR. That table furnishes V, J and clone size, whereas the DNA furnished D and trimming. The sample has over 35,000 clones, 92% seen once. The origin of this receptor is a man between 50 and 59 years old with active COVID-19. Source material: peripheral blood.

The CDR3 DNA is TGTGCCAGCAGCTTGGTGGGACAGCACTCTAACTATGGCTACACCTTC. Its protein product is CASSLVGQHSNYGYTF. The genes are TRBV5-6 and TRBJ1-2; 7 positions agree with TRBD1. The CDR3 extends over 16 amino acids. V dropped 0 bases and J dropped 0; count of bases not matched to a gene: 5. CDR1 and CDR2 from the germline V gene are SGHDT and YYEEEE. Together with reference TRBV5-6 and TRBJ1-2, the CDR3 gives the full variable domain: DAGVTQSPTHLIKTRGQQVTLRCSPKSGHDTVSWYQQALGQGPQFIFQYYEEEERQRGNFPDRFSGHQFPNYSSELNVNALLLGDSALYLCASSLVGQHSNYGYTFGSGTRLTVV.